The T cell receptor beta chain under discussion was sequenced for a study of T cells in Graves' hyperthyroidism and ophthalmopathy. This clonotype was counted many times. The antigen remains undetermined. Points from the study as a whole: Among clonotypes expanded in thyroid above 0.001, most were also found in blood.

The diagnostic basis comprised clinical symptoms, serum thyroxine and TRAb, thyroid ultrasound and orbital computed tomography. The CDR3 contains 16 residues. The ends lost 0 bases at V and 3 bases at J; junction bases unmatched: 4. Germline V lookup: CDR1 SGHRS, CDR2 YFSETQ. From RNA transcripts, TCR beta CDR3 regions were amplified. HTBI primers were employed in a first-round RT-PCR of the TCR CDR3. A single record per CDR3 protein comes from TCRdb applying MiXCR to the multiplex PCR reads. Among around 350,000 distinct CDR3 sequences listed, about 13% were seen once. The source of this sequence is a woman aged 18 to 35 with Graves' hyperthyroidism. The sample comprised blood. The chain employs TRBV5-1 and TRBJ2-3, with TRBD2 matching 10 bases. The CDR3 DNA follows: TGCGCCAGCAGCTTGGCCCGGGGACTAGCGACAGATACGCAGTATTTT. Its protein is CASSLARGLATDTQYF.